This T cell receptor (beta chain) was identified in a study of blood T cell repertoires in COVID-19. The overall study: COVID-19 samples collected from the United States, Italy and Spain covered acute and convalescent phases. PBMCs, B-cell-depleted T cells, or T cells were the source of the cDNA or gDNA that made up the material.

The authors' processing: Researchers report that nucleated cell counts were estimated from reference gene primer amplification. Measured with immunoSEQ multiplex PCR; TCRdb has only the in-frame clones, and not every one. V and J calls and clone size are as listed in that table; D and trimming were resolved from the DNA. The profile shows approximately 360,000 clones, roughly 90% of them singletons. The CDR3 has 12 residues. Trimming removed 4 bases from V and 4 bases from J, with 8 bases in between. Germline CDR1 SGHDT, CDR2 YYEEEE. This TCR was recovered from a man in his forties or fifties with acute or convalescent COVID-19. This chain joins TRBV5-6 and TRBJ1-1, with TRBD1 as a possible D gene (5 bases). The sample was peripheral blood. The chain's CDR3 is CASSRGSTEAFF. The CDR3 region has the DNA TGTGCCAGCAGCAGGGGATCCACTGAAGCTTTCTTT.